This TCR beta chain was profiled in a study of blood T cell repertoires in COVID-19. Germline loops: CDR1 SGHTA, CDR2 FQGNSA. This CDR3 is built from 14 residues. V gave up 5 bases and J gave up 6 bases, with 13 bases separating them. Original processing notes: Amplification of reference gene primers was used by the study to estimate nucleated cell counts. Only in-frame clones appear in the TCRdb table, and some are missing; sequencing was by immunoSEQ multiplex PCR. That table furnishes V, J and clone size, whereas the DNA furnished D and trimming. The sample contains some 200,000 clones, 86% of which appear only once.

The V gene is TRBV7-2, the J gene TRBJ1-4; a weak D match, TRBD1 (6 bases). The TCR was taken from a woman in her forties or fifties with acute or convalescent COVID-19. The specimen sequenced was peripheral blood. The CDR3 nucleotides are TGTGCCAGCAGCCGGACGGGGGGCGATGAAAAACTGTTTTTT. Its translation: CASSRTGGDEKLFF.